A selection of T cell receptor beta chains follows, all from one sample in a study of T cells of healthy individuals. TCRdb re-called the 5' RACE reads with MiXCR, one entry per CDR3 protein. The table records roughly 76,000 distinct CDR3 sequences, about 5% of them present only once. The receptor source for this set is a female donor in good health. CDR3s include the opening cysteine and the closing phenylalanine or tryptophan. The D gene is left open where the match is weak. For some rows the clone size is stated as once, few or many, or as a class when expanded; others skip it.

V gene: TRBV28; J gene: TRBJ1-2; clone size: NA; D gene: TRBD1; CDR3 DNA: TGTGCCAGCAGTTTCACAGGGGGCTATGGCTACACCTTC; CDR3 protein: CASSFTGGYGYTF
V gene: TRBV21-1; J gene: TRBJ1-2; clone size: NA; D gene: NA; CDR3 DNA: TGTGCCAGCAGCAAAGGAGAACAGCTCGAGAACTATGGCTACACCTTC; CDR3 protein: CASSKGEQLENYGYTF
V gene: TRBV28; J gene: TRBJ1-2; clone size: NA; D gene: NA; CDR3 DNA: TGTGCCAGCACAACTAGAGCTAACTATGGCTACACCTTC; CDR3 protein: CASTTRANYGYTF
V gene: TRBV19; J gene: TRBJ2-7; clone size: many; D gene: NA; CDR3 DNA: TGTGCCAGTAAAGGGGGAGGATCCTACGAGCAGTACTTC; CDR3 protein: CASKGGGSYEQYF
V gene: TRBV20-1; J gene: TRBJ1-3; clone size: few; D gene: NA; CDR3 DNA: TGCAGTGCTAGAGATATACAAAACACCATATATTTT; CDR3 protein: CSARDIQNTIYF
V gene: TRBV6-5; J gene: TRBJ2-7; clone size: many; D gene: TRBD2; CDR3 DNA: TGTGCCAGCAGTTACTCAGCGGGAGAGCAGTACTTC; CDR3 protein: CASSYSAGEQYF
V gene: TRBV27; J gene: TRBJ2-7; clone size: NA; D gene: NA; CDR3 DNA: TGTGCCAGCAGTTTAGCGGGGCCCTACGAGCAGTACTTC; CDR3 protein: CASSLAGPYEQYF
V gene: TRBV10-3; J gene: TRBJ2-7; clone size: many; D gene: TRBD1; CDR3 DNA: TGTGCCATCAGTAGACAGGGCTCTTACGAGCAGTACTTC; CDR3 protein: CAISRQGSYEQYF
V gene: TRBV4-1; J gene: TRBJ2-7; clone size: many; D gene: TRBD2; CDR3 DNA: TGCGCCAGCAGCATTAGACTAGCGGACTCCTACGAGCAGTACTTC; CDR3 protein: CASSIRLADSYEQYF
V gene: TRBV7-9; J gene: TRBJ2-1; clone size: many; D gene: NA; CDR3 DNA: TGTGCCAGCAGCTTGGGGGCGACGGGAGGATACAATGAGCAGTTCTTC; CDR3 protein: CASSLGATGGYNEQFF
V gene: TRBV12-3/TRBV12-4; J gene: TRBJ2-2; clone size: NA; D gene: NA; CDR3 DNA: TGTGCCAGCAGTTTCGGCTGGTGGCTGGACACCGGGGAGCTGTTTTTT; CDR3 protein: CASSFGWWLDTGELFF
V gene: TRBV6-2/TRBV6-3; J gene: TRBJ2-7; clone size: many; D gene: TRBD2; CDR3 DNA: TGTGCCAGCAGTTCAACTAGCGGGGTAGCCTACGAGCAGTACTTC; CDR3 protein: CASSSTSGVAYEQYF
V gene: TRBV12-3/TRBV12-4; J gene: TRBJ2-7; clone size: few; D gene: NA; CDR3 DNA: TGTGCCAGCACACGCCGGTCGGGCAACCCCCGGATAACGGGCGAGCAGTACTTC; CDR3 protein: CASTRRSGNPRITGEQYF
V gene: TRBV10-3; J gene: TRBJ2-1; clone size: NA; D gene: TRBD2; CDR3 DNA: TGTGCCATCAGTGGGACTAGCGGGAACAGTGAGCAGTTCTTC; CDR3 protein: CAISGTSGNSEQFF
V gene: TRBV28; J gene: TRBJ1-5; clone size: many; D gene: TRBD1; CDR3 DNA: TGTGCCAGCAGCCTACCAGGGGTGGACAGGTCCGTCGGGAATCAGCCCCAGCATTTT; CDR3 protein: CASSLPGVDRSVGNQPQHF
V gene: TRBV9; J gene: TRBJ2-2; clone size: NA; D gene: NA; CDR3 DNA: TGTGCCAGCAGCGTCGTGACCGACCAGGCGAACACCGGGGAGCTGTTTTTT; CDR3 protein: CASSVVTDQANTGELFF
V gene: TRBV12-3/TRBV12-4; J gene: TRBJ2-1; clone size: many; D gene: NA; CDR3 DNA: TGTGCCAGCAGTTCCCGGGACGCAGCCCCGGATGAGCAGTTCTTC; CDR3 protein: CASSSRDAAPDEQFF
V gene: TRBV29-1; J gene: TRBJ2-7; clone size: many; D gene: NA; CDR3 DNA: TGCAGCGTTGAAGTTAGCACTGCCTACGAGCAGTACTTC; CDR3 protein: CSVEVSTAYEQYF
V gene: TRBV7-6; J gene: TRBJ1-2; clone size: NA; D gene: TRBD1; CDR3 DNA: TGTGCCAGCAGCTTAAGTTTAGCCGGGACAGGGCTTAACTATGGCTACACCTTC; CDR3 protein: CASSLSLAGTGLNYGYTF
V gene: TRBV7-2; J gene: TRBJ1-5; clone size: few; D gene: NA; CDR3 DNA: TGTGCCAGCAGCTTAGATCATCAGCCCCAGCATTTT; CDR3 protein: CASSLDHQPQHF
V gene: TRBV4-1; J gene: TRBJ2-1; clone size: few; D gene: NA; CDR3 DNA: TGCGCCAGCAGCCAAGACAGTCAGGAGCAGTTCTTC; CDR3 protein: CASSQDSQEQFF
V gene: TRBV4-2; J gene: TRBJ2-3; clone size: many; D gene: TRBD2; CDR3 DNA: TGTGCCAGCAGCCAAGATTCCCTAGCGGGAGGGCTTAAACGCTTTACGCAGTATTTT; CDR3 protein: CASSQDSLAGGLKRFTQYF
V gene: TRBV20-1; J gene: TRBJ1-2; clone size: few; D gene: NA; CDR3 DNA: TGCAGTGCTAGTTCGGGAATTAACTATGGCTACACCTTC; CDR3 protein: CSASSGINYGYTF
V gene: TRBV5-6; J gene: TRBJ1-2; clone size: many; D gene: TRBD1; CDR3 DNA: TGTGCCAGCAGCTGGTACGACCTAAGACAGGGTGTTGCTAACTATGGCTACACCTTC; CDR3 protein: CASSWYDLRQGVANYGYTF
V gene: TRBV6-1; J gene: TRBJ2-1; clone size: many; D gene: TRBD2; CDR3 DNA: TGTGCCAGCAGTGAAGCGAGCCCACTAGCGGCATACAATGAGCAGTTCTTC; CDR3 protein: CASSEASPLAAYNEQFF
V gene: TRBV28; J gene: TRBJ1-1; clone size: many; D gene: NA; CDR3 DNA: TGTGCCAGCAGTCGTCAGGGAAGCACTGAAGCTTTCTTT; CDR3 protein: CASSRQGSTEAFF
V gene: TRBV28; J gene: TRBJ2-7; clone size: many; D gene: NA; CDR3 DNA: TGTGCCAGCAGTCTGAGCGCTGCCTCCGGGACAACTTACGAGCAGTACTTC; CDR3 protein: CASSLSAASGTTYEQYF
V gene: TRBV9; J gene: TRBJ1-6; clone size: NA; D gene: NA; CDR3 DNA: TGTGCCAGCAGCGTAGGCACGCTGAATTCACCCCTCCACTTT; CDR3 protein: CASSVGTLNSPLHF
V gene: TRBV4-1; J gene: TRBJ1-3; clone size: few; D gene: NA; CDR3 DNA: TGCGCCAGCAGCCCACTGGGAGCAGGCGTTGGAAACACCATATATTTT; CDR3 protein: CASSPLGAGVGNTIYF
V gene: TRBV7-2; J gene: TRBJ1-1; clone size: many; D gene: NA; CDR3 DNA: TGTGCCAGCAGCTCAGGTGGCTACGGAACTGAAGCTTTCTTT; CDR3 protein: CASSSGGYGTEAFF
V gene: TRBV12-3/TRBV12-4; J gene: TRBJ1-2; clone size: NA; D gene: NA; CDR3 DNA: TGTGCCAGCAGTTTCACGGGACGCCCCCGCGATTCCTATGGCTACACCTTC; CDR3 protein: CASSFTGRPRDSYGYTF
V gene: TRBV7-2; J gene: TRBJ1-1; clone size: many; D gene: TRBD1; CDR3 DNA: TGTGCCAGCAGCTTGGGACAGGGCTCCCCGATGAACACTGAAGCTTTCTTT; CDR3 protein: CASSLGQGSPMNTEAFF
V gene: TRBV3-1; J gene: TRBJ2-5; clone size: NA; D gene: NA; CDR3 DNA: TGTGCCAGCAGCCAAGAGGTAGTAGCCGCTACGACCCAGTACTTC; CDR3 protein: CASSQEVVAATTQYF
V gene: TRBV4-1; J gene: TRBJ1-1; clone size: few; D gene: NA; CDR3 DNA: TGCGCCAGCAGCCAAGTTCTAGGATACACTGAAGCTTTCTTT; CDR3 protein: CASSQVLGYTEAFF
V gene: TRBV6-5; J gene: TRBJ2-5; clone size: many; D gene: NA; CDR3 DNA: TGTGCCAGCAGTTCCCCCGGGCAGACCCAGTACTTC; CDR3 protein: CASSSPGQTQYF
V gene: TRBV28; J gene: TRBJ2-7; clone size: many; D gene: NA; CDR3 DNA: TGTGCCAGCTATACTGCAGACAGCCGGCCCTCGCGGCAGTACTTC; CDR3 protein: CASYTADSRPSRQYF
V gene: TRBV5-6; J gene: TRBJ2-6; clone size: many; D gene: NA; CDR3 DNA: TGTGCCAGCAGGCGCTCTGGGGCCAACGTCCTGACTTTC; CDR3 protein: CASRRSGANVLTF
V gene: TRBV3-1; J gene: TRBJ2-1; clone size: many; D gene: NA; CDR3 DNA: TGTGCCAGCAGCCATCCGGACTCCTGGGGGGCTGCCAATGAGCAGTTCTTC; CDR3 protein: CASSHPDSWGAANEQFF
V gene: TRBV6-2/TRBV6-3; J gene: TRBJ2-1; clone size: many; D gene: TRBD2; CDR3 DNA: TGTGCCAGCAGACCCGGCGGTAGCGGGATAGAGCAGTTCTTC; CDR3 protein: CASRPGGSGIEQFF
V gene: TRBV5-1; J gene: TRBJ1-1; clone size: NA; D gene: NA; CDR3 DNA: TGCGCCAGCAGCTTAACCGGGGTCCTCACTGAAGCTTTCTTT; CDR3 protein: CASSLTGVLTEAFF
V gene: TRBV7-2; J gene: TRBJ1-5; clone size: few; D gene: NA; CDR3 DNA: TGTGCCAGCAGCCCGGGAAAACTCAATCAGCCCCAGCATTTT; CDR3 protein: CASSPGKLNQPQHF
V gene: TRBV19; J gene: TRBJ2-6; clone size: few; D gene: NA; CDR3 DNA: TGTGCCAGTAGTAGCGGACGGAGCATAAGCTCTGGGGCCAACGTCCTGACTTTC; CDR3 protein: CASSSGRSISSGANVLTF
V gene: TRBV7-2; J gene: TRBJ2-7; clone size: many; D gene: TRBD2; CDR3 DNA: TGTGCCAGCAGCTTATACTCCGTCTCTAGCGGGAACGCCCCCGGTCGGCCCTACGAGCAGTACTTC; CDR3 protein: CASSLYSVSSGNAPGRPYEQYF
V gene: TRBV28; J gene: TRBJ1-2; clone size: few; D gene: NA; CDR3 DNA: TGTGCCAGCAGATCTACAGGGAGGAACTATGGCTACACCTTC; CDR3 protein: CASRSTGRNYGYTF
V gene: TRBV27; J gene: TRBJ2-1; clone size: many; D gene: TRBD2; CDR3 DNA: TGTGCCAGCAGTTTATCTCTCCTAGCGGGAGCGAGCTCCTACAATGAGCAGTTCTTC; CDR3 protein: CASSLSLLAGASSYNEQFF